This TCR beta chain was identified during a study of T cell responses to AZD1222 COVID-19 vaccine. Per germline, CDR1 SGHNT and CDR2 YYREEE (reference sequence). CDR3 length: 15 amino acids. Trimming took 3 bases from V and 10 from J; bases not matched to a gene: 9. Clones were read by immunoSEQ multiplex PCR, and TCRdb kept only the in-frame ones, dropping some. Of just over 150,000 clones listed, about 90% are singletons. This TCR was sampled from an adult who received the AZD1222 COVID-19 vaccine. Sequenced material: peripheral blood, taken 28 days after the second AZD1222 dose. The V and J genes are TRBV5-4 and TRBJ2-1; 11 bases map to TRBD2. In nucleotides, the CDR3 is TGTGCCAGCAGCTGGAGACTAGCGGGGACCGGGGAGCAGTTCTTC. This sequence encodes CASSWRLAGTGEQFF.